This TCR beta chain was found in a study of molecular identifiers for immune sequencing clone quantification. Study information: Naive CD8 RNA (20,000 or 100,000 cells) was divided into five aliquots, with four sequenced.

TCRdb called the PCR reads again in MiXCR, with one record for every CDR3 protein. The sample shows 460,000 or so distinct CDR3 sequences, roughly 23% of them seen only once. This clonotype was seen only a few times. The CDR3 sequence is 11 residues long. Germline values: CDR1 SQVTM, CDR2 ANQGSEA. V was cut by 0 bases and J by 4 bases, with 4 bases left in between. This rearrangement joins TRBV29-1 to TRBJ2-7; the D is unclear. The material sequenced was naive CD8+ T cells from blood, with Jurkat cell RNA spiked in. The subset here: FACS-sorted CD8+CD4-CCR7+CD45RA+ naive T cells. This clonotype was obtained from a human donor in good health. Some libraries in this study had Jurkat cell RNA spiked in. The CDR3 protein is CSVEDEYEQYF. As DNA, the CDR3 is TGCAGCGTTGAAGATGAATACGAGCAGTACTTC.